One and the same sample provided the 16 T cell receptor beta chains below, sequenced in a study of siplizumab effects on memory and regulatory T cells. Libraries were prepared by immunoSEQ multiplex PCR; TCRdb keeps only in-frame clonotypes and omits some of them. The sample records 85,000 to 120,000 clones, about 90% being singletons. Sequencing used CD4+ T cells sorted from blood. All receptors derive from a human donor in good health.

This clone was counted a few times. The CDR3 spells CATSRDIAGNTIYF. For the CDR3, the DNA is TGTGCCACCAGCAGAGATATTGCTGGAAACACCATATATTTT. The rearrangement joins TRBV15 to TRBJ1-3; D is ambiguous. CDR1 LNHNV and CDR2 YYDKDF come from the germline V gene (reference sequence). Trimming pared 0 bases from V and 2 bases from J, leaving 5 bases between. CDR3 length equals 14 residues.

The rearrangement uses TRBV2 and TRBJ2-1; tentatively, D is TRBD1 or TRBD2 (5 bases each). Trimming shortened V by 8 bases and J by 10 bases, and 24 bases separated the two germline ends. Per the germline V gene, CDR1 is SNHLY and CDR2 is FYNNEI. The CDR3 loop spans 15 amino acids. CDR3 in amino acids: CASEQGTPGNGEQFF. The CDR3 DNA follows: TGTGCCAGCGAGCAAGGGACCCCGGGGAATGGCGAGCAGTTCTTC.

This sequence joins TRBV28 and TRBJ2-4; 7 positions agree with TRBD1. In germline, CDR1 is MDHEN, CDR2 SYDVKM. There are 19 residues in the CDR3. V was clipped by 3 bases and J by 8 bases; unmatched bases: 22. The CDR3 loop is CASSFQSQVFAQQGYIQYF. The CDR3 DNA follows: TGTGCCAGCAGTTTTCAGTCGCAAGTCTTTGCGCAACAGGGGTACATTCAGTACTTC.

The chain has TRBV28 and TRBJ2-7; D may be TRBD2 (6 bases). Germline CDR1 MDHEN, CDR2 SYDVKM. CDR3 length equals 12 residues. V shed 6 bases and J shed 11 bases, with 17 bases lying between them. The CDR3 protein is CASSLQPGLKYF. CDR3 sequence (DNA): TGTGCCAGCAGCTTACAGCCGGGACTGAAGTACTTC. The whole variable domain, filled in from reference TRBV28 and TRBJ2-7, reads DVKVTQSSRYLVKRTGEKVFLECVQDMDHENMFWYRQDPGLGLRLIYFSYDVKMKEKGDIPEGYSVSREKKERFSLILESASTNQTSMYLCASSLQPGLKYFGPGTRLTVT.

This chain joins TRBV18 and TRBJ1-4, with a weak D call TRBD1 (6 bases). This CDR3 contains 17 residues. Germline V CDR1 and CDR2: KGHSH, LQKENI. The V end was cut by 0 bases, the J end by 1 base, with 12 bases between. CDR3 region: CASSPPAGEGTNEKLFF. In DNA form, the CDR3 reads TGTGCCAGCTCACCACCGGCAGGGGAAGGAACTAATGAAAAACTGTTTTTT.

V is TRBV11-2 and J is TRBJ1-1; D remains unclear. Germline CDR1 SGHAT, CDR2 FQNNGV. V lost 0 bases to trimming and J lost 4 bases, with 9 bases between them. This CDR3 comprises 14 residues. CDR3 sequence (DNA): TGTGCCAGCAGCTTAGATAGGCCGGGCACTGAAGCTTTCTTT. Residues: CASSLDRPGTEAFF. The entire variable domain, with the rest obtained from reference TRBV11-2 and TRBJ1-1, is as follows: EAGVAQSPRYKIIEKRQSVAFWCNPISGHATLYWYQQILGQGPKLLIQFQNNGVVDDSQLPKDRFSAERLKGVDSTLKIQPAKLEDSAVYLCASSLDRPGTEAFFGQGTRLTVV.

CDR3 amino acids: CASSTPSTDTQYF. The CDR3 DNA reads TGTGCCAGCTCGACACCTAGCACAGATACGCAGTATTTT. V usage is TRBV18 and J usage is TRBJ2-3; D is unclear. CDR3 length: 13 amino acids. In germline, CDR1 is KGHSH, CDR2 LQKENI. Trimming stripped 6 bases from V and 0 bases from J, with 7 bases between.

V and J are TRBV6-5 and TRBJ1-2; TRBD1 matches at 7 bases. The CDR3 spans 14 residues. Germline V gives CDR1 MNHEY, CDR2 SVGAGI. Trimming cost V 6 bases and J 7 bases; bases outside gene matches: 11. CDR3 sequence: CASRNDRVVSGYTF. The CDR3 bases are TGTGCCAGCAGAAATGACAGGGTAGTCAGTGGCTACACCTTC.

V usage is TRBV11-2 and J usage is TRBJ1-1; D remains ambiguous. V gave up 1 base and J gave up 0 bases, with 12 bases separating them. Germline loops: CDR1 SGHAT, CDR2 FQNNGV. CDR3 size: 16 residues. The DNA for the CDR3 is TGTGCCAGCAGCTTAGGCGTTGGCAGCCTGAACACTGAAGCTTTCTTT. Its translation: CASSLGVGSLNTEAFF.

The rearrangement joins TRBV18 to TRBJ2-7, with TRBD1 matching over 11 bases. The CDR3 loop spans 15 amino acids. V lost 0 bases to trimming and J lost 5 bases; unmatched junction nucleotides: 3. Germline loops: CDR1 KGHSH, CDR2 LQKENI. DNA of the CDR3: TGTGCCAGCTCACCACCTGGACAGGGGGCAAACGAGCAGTACTTC. This translates into CASSPPGQGANEQYF.

The chain carries TRBV28 and TRBJ1-5; tentatively, D is TRBD1 (6 bases). This CDR3 has 16 amino acids. The V end lost 4 bases, the J end lost 4 bases, and 17 bases lay between the germline ends. Germline CDR1 MDHEN, CDR2 SYDVKM. CDR3 residues: CASSSTARGWNQPQHF. The CDR3 nucleotides are TGTGCCAGCAGTTCTACCGCCAGGGGATGGAATCAGCCCCAGCATTTT.

The V call is TRBV5-5, the J call TRBJ2-7; D call uncertain. This CDR3 is built from 12 residues. Trimming took off 1 base at V and 2 bases at J, with 4 bases between the two ends. Germline lookup yields CDR1 SGHKS and CDR2 YYEKEE (reference sequence). CDR3 loop: CASSLITYEQYF. CDR3 coding DNA: TGTGCCAGCAGCTTGATTACCTACGAGCAGTACTTC.

V and J are TRBV7-9 and TRBJ1-6; 7 positions match TRBD1. This CDR3 contains 15 residues. Germline CDR1 reads SEHNR; CDR2 reads FQNEAQ (reference sequence). V lost 1 base, J lost 7 bases, and 4 bases stayed unmatched. DNA for the CDR3: TGTGCCAGCAGCTTAGGGGACAGCTTCAATTCACCCCTCCACTTT. Its translation: CASSLGDSFNSPLHF.

The gene calls are TRBV5-8 and TRBJ1-1; D remains ambiguous. The CDR3 contains 15 residues. V was pared by 6 bases and J by 5 bases, with 20 bases between. Germline V lookup: CDR1 SGHTS, CDR2 YDEGEE. Written as DNA, the CDR3 is TGTGCCAGCACCCTGGTTGTGGGCTTCGGGACTGAAGCTTTCTTT. This translates into CASTLVVGFGTEAFF.

The gene calls are TRBV7-3 and TRBJ1-2; D uncertain. Looked up from germline, CDR1 is SGHTA and CDR2 is FQGTGA. Trimming took off 1 base at V and 0 bases at J, with 12 bases between the two ends. The CDR3 covers 16 residues. Written as DNA, the CDR3 is TGTGCCAGCAGCTTAAGGGCCGGCCAATCTAACTATGGCTACACCTTC. Protein: CASSLRAGQSNYGYTF.

V and J are TRBV30 and TRBJ2-3; possibly TRBD1 or TRBD2 for D (5 bases each). This CDR3 is 12 amino acids long. The germline V and J ends were trimmed by 5 bases and 5 bases, with 11 bases remaining between them. CDR1 GTSNPN and CDR2 SVGIG come from the germline V gene (reference sequence). Written as DNA, the CDR3 is TGTGCCTGGGGGGCCCGGGAAGATACGCAGTATTTT. Protein sequence: CAWGAREDTQYF.